This T cell receptor beta chain is from a study of blood T cells in healthy people across ages. Healthy Caucasians from Russia aged roughly 6 to 95 served as donors. Germline-derived CDR1 and CDR2 are DFQATT and SNEGSKA (reference sequence). V was shortened by 4 bases and J by 2 bases, with 14 bases between the two germline ends. The CDR3 length is 14 residues. Study-level results: TCR beta diversity, measured per million T cells, fell in a roughly linear way with age. The study lacked donor CMV status, which possibly confounded expanded clonotype changes.

About this clonotype: Its specificity is unknown.

Using a J-beta primer mix together with a sample-barcoded 5' primer, a second PCR was run for roughly 6 to 12 cycles. Per-sample output comprised a minimum of 2.5 million paired-end reads containing CDR3. TCRdb called the 5' RACE reads again in MiXCR, with one record for every CDR3 protein. The sample lists 1.5 million to 2 million distinct CDR3 sequences; roughly 28% were seen once. The gene calls are TRBV20-1 and TRBJ1-1, with D hard to call. The sample comprised blood. The origin of this receptor is a woman in her twenties or thirties in good health. Written as DNA, the CDR3 is TGCAGTGCTATTAAGCAGTCCATAAACACTGAAGCTTTCTTT. Its translation: CSAIKQSINTEAFF.